This entry lists 13 T cell receptor beta chains sequenced from one sample in a study of blood T cell repertoires in COVID-19. Using immunoSEQ multiplex PCR, the repertoire was profiled, and TCRdb retains in-frame clones only, with some absent. The repertoire holds roughly 500,000 clones, with 85% to 90% as singletons. Specimen: PBMCs or T cells enriched from blood (not recorded which). These receptors were taken from a woman aged 40 to 49 who had recovered from COVID-19.

The V and J genes are TRBV6-5 and TRBJ1-5, with D hard to call. Germline CDR1 and CDR2: MNHEY and SVGAGI. Trimming cost V 0 bases and J 4 bases, with 7 bases left between them. The CDR3 contains 14 residues. CDR3 in amino acids: CASSYSGDNQPQHF. CDR3 DNA sequence: TGTGCCAGCAGTTACTCCGGGGATAATCAGCCCCAGCATTTT.

The chain carries TRBV4-3 and TRBJ2-7; possible D gene TRBD1, 5 bases. CDR3 length: 15 amino acids. From germline, CDR1 is LGHNA and CDR2 YSLEER. Deletions cut 3 bases from V and 2 bases from J, with 14 bases between. CDR3 amino acids: CASSQSTAQPYEQYF. The CDR3 bases are TGCGCCAGCAGCCAGTCGACAGCACAGCCCTACGAGCAGTACTTC.

The rearrangement links TRBV5-1 to TRBJ2-3; TRBD2 agrees at 16 bases. Germline lookup yields CDR1 SGHRS and CDR2 YFSETQ. The CDR3 covers 19 residues. V lost 4 bases, J lost 5 bases, and 13 bases stayed unmatched. The CDR3 here is CASSRGLAGGPSSGDTQYF. Here the CDR3 DNA reads TGCGCCAGCAGCCGGGGACTAGCGGGAGGGCCCTCGAGCGGAGATACGCAGTATTTT.

The chain couples TRBV7-6 to TRBJ1-5, with D unclear. Germline V gene lookup returns CDR1 SGHVS and CDR2 FNYEAQ. The CDR3 is 13 amino acids. Trimming took 2 bases from V and 4 from J, leaving 6 bases between them. The CDR3 sequence: CASSLRRNQPQHF. The CDR3, as DNA: TGTGCCAGCAGCTTACGGAGAAATCAGCCCCAGCATTTT.

The chain joins TRBV2 to TRBJ2-7, with TRBD1 as a possible D gene (5 bases). CDR3 length equals 15 residues. CDR1 and CDR2 (germline): SNHLY, FYNNEI. V was cut by 6 bases and J by 0 bases, with 15 bases left in between. CDR3 residues: CASSMGRSDSYEQYF. The DNA for the CDR3 is TGTGCCAGCAGCATGGGGCGGTCTGACTCCTACGAGCAGTACTTC. The full variable domain, in which reference TRBV2 and TRBJ2-7 provide the parts outside the CDR3, is EPEVTQTPSHQVTQMGQEVILRCVPISNHLYFYWYRQILGQKVEFLVSFYNNEISEKSEIFDDQFSVERPDGSNFTLKIRSTKLEDSAMYFCASSMGRSDSYEQYFGPGTRLTVT.

The chain has TRBV7-2 and TRBJ1-1; TRBD1 might be the D (5 bases). The germline CDR1 and CDR2 sequences are SGHTA and FQGNSA. V dropped 3 bases and J dropped 5 bases, with 13 bases sitting between them. The CDR3 loop spans 14 amino acids. Here the CDR3 DNA reads TGTGCCAGCAGCTTTGGGGCCGCAAGGACTGAAGCTTTCTTT. Translating it yields CASSFGAARTEAFF.

The genes are TRBV27 and TRBJ2-1; TRBD2 aligns across 7 bases. The CDR3 has 15 amino acids. Germline V CDR1 and CDR2: MNHEY, SMNVEV (reference sequence). The junction had 9 bases not matched to a gene; V was cut back by 3 bases and J by 7 bases. The CDR3 region is CASSFIAGGGNEQFF. The CDR3 DNA sequence: TGTGCCAGCAGTTTTATAGCGGGTGGGGGGAATGAGCAGTTCTTC.

This chain uses TRBV29-1 with TRBJ1-2; 7 bases line up with TRBD1. This CDR3 has 12 residues. The germline V gene encodes CDR1 SQVTM and CDR2 ANQGSEA. V trimming: 3 bases; J trimming: 7 bases; junction bases outside the gene matches: 5. The CDR3 DNA is TGCAGCGTTGATCTAGGGGGCTCTGGCTACACCTTC. Amino acid sequence: CSVDLGGSGYTF. The full variable domain, with the rest looked up from reference TRBV29-1 and TRBJ1-2, is SAVISQKPSRDICQRGTSLTIQCQVDSQVTMMFWYRQQPGQSLTLIATANQGSEATYESGFVIDKFPISRPNLTFSTLTVSNMSPEDSSIYLCSVDLGGSGYTFGSGTRLTVV.

A note on this clone: In the same sample, other DNA sequences code for this CDR3. The chain carries TRBV7-9 and TRBJ1-1; no definite D call. This CDR3 comprises 12 residues. The V and J ends lost 5 bases and 2 bases respectively, with 6 bases between them. Germline CDR1 reads SEHNR; CDR2 reads FQNEAQ (reference sequence). The CDR3 DNA follows: TGTGCCAGCAGCCTAACCAACACTGAAGCTTTCTTT. This sequence encodes CASSLTNTEAFF.

The chain couples TRBV10-1 to TRBJ2-3, with 9 nucleotides matching TRBD1. The ends lost 2 bases at V and 6 bases at J; junction bases unmatched: 3. This CDR3 is built from 14 residues. Germline V gene lookup returns CDR1 WNHNN and CDR2 SYGVQD (reference sequence). CDR3 DNA: TGCGCCAGCAGTGAGACAGGGGGCAAGGATACGCAGTATTTT. Protein sequence: CASSETGGKDTQYF.

V and J are TRBV7-6 and TRBJ1-3, with 8 nucleotides matching TRBD1. The CDR3 extends over 15 amino acids. J was trimmed by 0 bases and V by 4 bases; bases with no gene match: 2. Germline assignment: CDR1 SGHVS and CDR2 FNYEAQ. The CDR3 DNA sequence: TGTGCCAGCAGCTCACAGGGGGTCTCTGGAAACACCATATATTTT. It translates to CASSSQGVSGNTIYF.

V is TRBV29-1 and J is TRBJ2-7, with 10 bases identical to TRBD1. J gave up 0 bases and V 4 bases, and 15 bases lay outside the gene matches. From germline, CDR1 is SQVTM and CDR2 ANQGSEA. This CDR3 comprises 18 residues. The CDR3, as DNA: TGCAGCGTTGGGAAAGCCCGAGGACAGGGGGTTCCCTCCTACGAGCAGTACTTC. Protein sequence: CSVGKARGQGVPSYEQYF.

This clone was seen only once. The rearrangement uses TRBV5-4 and TRBJ1-2; unclear D gene. CDR1 and CDR2 (germline): SGHNT, YYREEE (reference sequence). V lost 4 bases to trimming and J lost 6 bases, with 10 bases between them. CDR3 length equals 12 residues. CDR3 amino acids: CASSRELNGYTF. For the CDR3, the DNA is TGTGCCAGCAGCCGCGAACTCAATGGCTACACCTTC.